This TCR beta chain is from a study of T cell responses to AZD1222 COVID-19 vaccine (dated by TCRdb to about 2021). In the study overall: A total of over 230 trial participants underwent TCR sequencing, of whom under 220 had received two doses of AZD1222 and some 25 had received two doses of the MenACWY control vaccine. Enrollment into the trials was organized by age into subgroups of 18-55, 56-69 and 70-plus years, and those subgroups contained approximately 160, 26 and 62 TCR-sequenced participants, respectively.

This clone was seen just once. Its antigen remains undetermined. No much larger clonotype is one base removed from it; base qualities were not supplied. What the time point label conveys for this sample: about 28 days (+/-7) after the second vaccine dose. Because spike-specific TCR depth and breadth did not differ between the two schedules, AZD1222 recipients who got a second dose at roughly 4 weeks were pooled with those who got a second dose at roughly 12 weeks. Samples from vaccinated people were obtained from the UK trials COV001 and COV002, which included a single-blind randomized controlled phase 2/3 trial of AZD1222 (ChAdOx1 nCoV-19) in healthy adults. For TCRbeta chain sequencing, PBMC samples from trial participants were taken at day 0 and at day 28 after the second dose. CDR3 length: 11 amino acids, cysteine to phenylalanine. Solely the CDR3 DNA is kept, with 33 bases framed from the first base. CDR1 GTSNPN and CDR2 SVGIG were looked up in the germline V gene (reference sequence). V is cut by 4 bases and J by 3 bases, and the space between the germline ends is 6 bases.

The CDR3 regions of human TCRbeta chains were analyzed by immunosequencing. Under the source paper's analysis protocol: TCRs in the repertoires were matched against a reference library of SARS-CoV-2-specific TCRs that had been generated with the MIRA antigen-specificity platform. Breadth was defined as the fraction of unique TCRs that were SARS-CoV-2-associated, and depth was defined as the fraction of total T cells that were SARS-CoV-2-associated. Using the MIRA data, every spike-specific TCR was mapped to the spike region that the TCR reacted to and assigned to either a CD4 or a CD8 class. Log10-transformed breadth and depth values were compared by one-way ANOVA with Sidak's multiple comparisons tests. This is the immuneACCESS table as TCRdb keeps it, with only in-frame sequences that have V and J called. A part of the clones is gone; compared with another copy, unresolved V genes explain less than half, and the rest is unexplained. That table gives V, J and clone size, and the DNA gave D and trimming. The table for this sample lists 150,000 to 200,000 clones; 88% of them were counted only once. The ten largest clones represent 25% to 30% of the sample.

Beyond this particular receptor, the publication reports: Most participants were white British and females outnumbered males, and the authors suggested that clonal diversity may have been underestimated. In the small 56-69-year group, the increase in depth fell short of significance, most likely because of low power. After two AZD1222 doses, spike-specific TCR breadth and depth were significantly higher than at day 0 and than in MenACWY recipients. Conclusions about previously exposed vaccinees are limited because only 6 or 7 AZD1222 recipients were SARS-CoV-2 seropositive at baseline. Nearly half of unique spike-specific TCRs reportedly recognized epitopes outside regions mutated in the B.1.351 and B.1.1.7 variants. Because no samples from the day 14 peak response were available, repertoires could be characterized only after the peak T cell response. The vaccine-associated CD4 TCRs covered the entire spike protein, and the dominant responses fell in regions 160-218 and 743-854.

This sequence was found in an adult who received the AZD1222 COVID-19 vaccine. The chain was built from TRBV30 and TRBJ1-1, with no D gene named confidently. The sample was peripheral blood, taken 28 days after the second AZD1222 dose. The sequenced DNA: TGTGCCTGGACCCCTTACACTGAAGCTTTCTTT. Its translation reads: CAWTPYTEAFF.